What follows describes a single TCR beta chain. Its matching antigen is unknown. This sample is part of a study of cytomegalovirus exposure and HLA in healthy donors. Sequenced by immunoSEQ multiplex PCR; TCRdb stores in-frame clones only, minus some. The sample comprises fewer than 100,000 clones, approximately 91% of which are singletons, and over 2% rests with the top ten. Study-wide results and limits: There were a few CMV-associated chains whose specificity for CMV antigens was confirmed in vitro. The study labeled approximately 150 TCR beta chains cytomegalovirus-associated.

Germline V lookup: CDR1 SGHAT, CDR2 FQNNGV. Deletions cut 6 bases from V and 0 bases from J, with 15 bases between. The length of the CDR3 is 16 residues. The chain recombines TRBV11-2 with TRBJ1-3, with D perhaps TRBD1 (6 bases). This clonotype originated in a man aged 30 to 45 in good health and CMV-seronegative. Specimen: PBMCs. CDR3 region: CASRYTGHSSGNTIYF. The CDR3, as DNA: TGTGCCAGCAGATATACAGGGCACTCCTCTGGAAACACCATATATTTT. Filled out from reference TRBV11-2 and TRBJ1-3, the complete variable domain reads EAGVAQSPRYKIIEKRQSVAFWCNPISGHATLYWYQQILGQGPKLLIQFQNNGVVDDSQLPKDRFSAERLKGVDSTLKIQPAKLEDSAVYLCASRYTGHSSGNTIYFGEGSWLTVV.